These 22 T cell receptor beta chains originate from one sample sequenced in a study of T cell responses to AZD1222 COVID-19 vaccine. The method was immunoSEQ multiplex PCR; TCRdb's version includes in-frame clones alone and lacks a portion of them. The sample lists some 150,000 clones, around 94% occurring once. The specimen comprised peripheral blood, sampled on day 0 of AZD1222 vaccination. The receptor source for this set is an adult in good health.

V usage is TRBV6-5 and J usage is TRBJ2-1; D call uncertain. Germline CDR1 and CDR2: MNHEY and SVGAGI. The CDR3 is 14 amino acids. With 6 bases removed from V and 3 bases from J, the gap between germline ends came to 12 bases. CDR3 in amino acids: CASSRRQSYNEQFF. DNA for the CDR3: TGTGCCAGCAGCCGCCGGCAGAGCTACAATGAGCAGTTCTTC.

The chain is built from TRBV19 and TRBJ2-7; D ambiguous. The CDR3 is 15 amino acids. Trimming removed 3 bases at V and 7 bases at J, with 19 bases between. CDR1 and CDR2 from the germline V gene are LNHDA and SQIVND (reference sequence). The CDR3 region is CASSIPGVTTVEQYF. In DNA form, the CDR3 reads TGTGCCAGTAGTATCCCGGGCGTTACTACGGTGGAGCAGTACTTC. Together with reference TRBV19 and TRBJ2-7, the CDR3 gives the full variable domain: DGGITQSPKYLFRKEGQNVTLSCEQNLNHDAMYWYRQDPGQGLRLIYYSQIVNDFQKGDIAEGYSVSREKKESFPLTVTSAQKNPTAFYLCASSIPGVTTVEQYFGPGTRLTVT.

The chain employs TRBV4-2 and TRBJ2-1, with D tentatively TRBD2 (6 bases). CDR1 and CDR2 from the germline V gene are LGHNA and YNFKEQ. V gave up 8 bases and J gave up 6 bases, with 20 bases separating them. The CDR3 is made up of 15 amino acids. The CDR3 nucleotides are TGTGCCAGCTCCCCGGGACTCCAAGACCCCAATGAGCAGTTCTTC. This codes for CASSPGLQDPNEQFF.

This sequence joins TRBV2 and TRBJ2-7; D call uncertain. CDR1 is SNHLY and CDR2 is FYNNEI in the germline V gene. The CDR3 runs to 14 residues. V lost 6 bases, J lost 0 bases, and 12 bases lay in between. The CDR3: CASSPDGFSYEQYF. In DNA, the CDR3 is TGTGCCAGCAGCCCAGACGGGTTCTCCTACGAGCAGTACTTC.

J is TRBJ1-5 and V is TRBV6-2 or TRBV6-3, with D uncertain. Trimming stripped 4 bases from V and 0 bases from J, with 10 bases between. CDR3 length equals 15 residues. Germline-derived CDR1 and CDR2 are MNHEY and SVGEGT. CDR3 coding DNA: TGTGCCAGCAGTTTGGACCCTTATAGCAATCAGCCCCAGCATTTT. Translated: CASSLDPYSNQPQHF.

The chain has TRBV4-2 and TRBJ1-1; TRBD1 is a possible D gene (5 bases). V shed 0 bases and J shed 0 bases, with 11 bases lying between them. The V gene's germline CDR1 is LGHNA and CDR2 YNFKEQ. The CDR3 length is 16 residues. The CDR3 loop reads CASSQDQTALNTEAFF. The CDR3 DNA reads as TGTGCCAGCAGCCAAGATCAGACAGCCTTGAACACTGAAGCTTTCTTT.

This clone was recorded only once. CDR3 DNA sequence: TGTGCCAAGACAGGGGCTAACTATGGCTACACCTTC. Its protein is CAKTGANYGYTF. The gene calls are TRBV2 and TRBJ1-2, with TRBD1 matching 8 bases. Losses at the gene ends were 10 bases for V and 0 bases for J; bases not matched to a gene: 1. Germline-derived CDR1 and CDR2 are SNHLY and FYNNEI. CDR3 length: 12 amino acids.

V is TRBV2 and J is TRBJ2-1; 9 positions match TRBD1. Germline loops: CDR1 SNHLY, CDR2 FYNNEI. CDR3 size: 16 residues. V dropped 1 base and J dropped 4; count of bases not matched to a gene: 5. The CDR3 here is CASSEGLGTGYNEQFF. DNA of the CDR3: TGTGCCAGCAGTGAAGGTCTAGGGACAGGGTACAATGAGCAGTTCTTC.

In DNA, the CDR3 is TGTGCCAGCAGCCAGGGACTGAGGACTGAAGCTTTCTTT. This encodes CASSQGLRTEAFF. V gene TRBV14 combines with J gene TRBJ1-1, with a tentative D call TRBD1 (5 bases). The V end was cut by 3 bases, the J end by 5 bases, with 10 bases between. Germline CDR1 is SGHDN and CDR2 is FVKESK. The length of the CDR3 is 13 residues.

This clone was detected once. J is TRBJ1-1 and V is TRBV4-1, with unresolved D. Between the trimmed V and J ends, which lost 0 bases and 1 base, there was a span of 9 bases. CDR3 length: 15 amino acids. Germline V gene sequence: CDR1 MGHRA, CDR2 YSYEKL. The CDR3 bases are TGCGCCAGCAGCCAAGATGATCGAGGGAACACTGAAGCTTTCTTT. Its translation is CASSQDDRGNTEAFF.

Here the CDR3 DNA reads TGTGCCAGTAGTATTCATAGGGATTCTGGAAACACCATATATTTT. Translated: CASSIHRDSGNTIYF. The chain combines TRBV19 with TRBJ1-3; the D is unclear. Trimming left V 3 bases short and J 1 base short, with 10 bases between. This CDR3 has 15 residues. Germline V CDR1 and CDR2: LNHDA, SQIVND (reference sequence).

This clone was detected once. This rearrangement joins TRBV9 to TRBJ1-4; weak D call: TRBD1 (6 bases). The CDR3 extends over 13 amino acids. Germline V CDR1 and CDR2: SGDLS, YYNGEE. Between the trimmed V and J ends, which lost 2 bases and 8 bases, there was a span of 10 bases. The chain's CDR3 is CASSVGDKEKLFF. DNA for the CDR3: TGTGCCAGCAGCGTCGGGGACAAAGAAAAACTGTTTTTT.

The chain couples TRBV2 to TRBJ2-7, with D perhaps being TRBD1 or TRBD2 (5 bases each). Trimming shortened V by 4 bases and J by 3 bases, and 16 bases separated the two germline ends. This CDR3 comprises 15 residues. Per germline, CDR1 SNHLY and CDR2 FYNNEI. The CDR3 sequence: CASSGDAAVDYEQYF. CDR3 DNA sequence: TGTGCCAGCAGTGGGGACGCGGCTGTAGACTACGAGCAGTACTTC.

J is TRBJ1-1 and V is TRBV5-4; 7 bases are a match to TRBD1. The CDR3 consists of 13 residues. The germline gives CDR1 SGHNT, CDR2 YYREEE (reference sequence). V dropped 0 bases and J dropped 4; count of bases not matched to a gene: 0. CDR3 loop: CASSLDRGTEAFF. The CDR3 nucleotides read TGTGCCAGCAGCTTGGACAGGGGCACTGAAGCTTTCTTT.

The gene calls are TRBV3-1 (or the pseudogene TRBV3-2) and TRBJ2-7; 8 bases line up with TRBD2. Looked up from germline, CDR1 is LGHDT and CDR2 is YNNKEL (reference sequence). With 4 bases clipped from V and 7 bases from J, the junction kept 9 bases outside the gene matches. The CDR3 has 14 residues. CDR3 nucleotide sequence: TGTGCCAGCAGCCCGGGTAGCGGGACTTTAGAGCAGTACTTC. This codes for CASSPGSGTLEQYF.

CDR3: CASSGQEFYEQYF. For the CDR3, the DNA is TGTGCCAGCAGCGGACAGGAGTTCTACGAGCAGTACTTC. The rearrangement links TRBV7-9 to TRBJ2-7; 7 nucleotides match TRBD1. This CDR3 has 13 residues. The V gene end was trimmed by 5 bases and the J gene end by 3 bases; junction bases not matched to a gene: 4. The V gene's germline CDR1 is SEHNR and CDR2 FQNEAQ (reference sequence).

The rearrangement links TRBV27 to TRBJ2-3, with a possible D match to TRBD1 (5 bases). Trimming cost V 6 bases and J 2 bases, with 15 bases left between them. Germline V lookup: CDR1 MNHEY, CDR2 SMNVEV (reference sequence). This CDR3 contains 15 residues. The CDR3 DNA is TGTGCCAGCAGCCAGGGTTTACGGTTCACAGATACGCAGTATTTT. Protein product: CASSQGLRFTDTQYF.

The gene calls are TRBV6-6 and TRBJ2-1, with 13 bases fitting TRBD2. J lost 7 bases, V lost 1 base, and 4 bases had no gene match. This CDR3 has 16 residues. Germline-derived CDR1 and CDR2 are MNHNY and SVGAGI (reference sequence). CDR3 nucleotide sequence: TGTGCCAGCAGTTACTTAACGGGACTAGCGGGAAATGAGCAGTTCTTC. Translation: CASSYLTGLAGNEQFF.

The chain has TRBV5-1 and TRBJ1-1, with TRBD1 matching over 7 bases. V trimming: 4 bases; J trimming: 5 bases; junction bases outside the gene matches: 14. The CDR3 has 16 residues. Germline assignment: CDR1 SGHRS and CDR2 YFSETQ. The chain's CDR3 is CASSRGEAGGRTEAFF. CDR3 DNA sequence: TGCGCCAGCAGCCGAGGTGAGGCAGGGGGACGGACTGAAGCTTTCTTT.

V usage is TRBV20-1 and J usage is TRBJ2-3; D is unclear. Deletions cut 3 bases from V and 5 bases from J, with 21 bases between. The length of the CDR3 is 16 residues. Germline V gene data show CDR1 as DFQATT and CDR2 as SNEGSKA (reference sequence). DNA of the CDR3: TGCAGTGCTAGTTTTATGAGTCTCTTGATCAGAGATACGCAGTATTTT. Amino acids: CSASFMSLLIRDTQYF.

V gene TRBV2 combines with J gene TRBJ2-7; D is undetermined. This CDR3 contains 12 residues. V was pared by 5 bases and J by 5 bases, with 10 bases between. From germline, CDR1 is SNHLY and CDR2 FYNNEI. The CDR3 bases are TGTGCCAGCAGTTTTTCCCAGGACGAGCAGTACTTC. Protein sequence: CASSFSQDEQYF.

This sequence joins TRBV7-9 and TRBJ2-3; tentatively, D is TRBD1 (6 bases). The V gene's germline CDR1 is SEHNR and CDR2 FQNEAQ (reference sequence). The CDR3 consists of 14 residues. Trimming took 1 base from V and 5 from J, leaving 10 bases between them. The CDR3 nucleotides read TGTGCCAGCAGCTTAGGGACAGTCGGAGATACGCAGTATTTT. Amino acid sequence: CASSLGTVGDTQYF.